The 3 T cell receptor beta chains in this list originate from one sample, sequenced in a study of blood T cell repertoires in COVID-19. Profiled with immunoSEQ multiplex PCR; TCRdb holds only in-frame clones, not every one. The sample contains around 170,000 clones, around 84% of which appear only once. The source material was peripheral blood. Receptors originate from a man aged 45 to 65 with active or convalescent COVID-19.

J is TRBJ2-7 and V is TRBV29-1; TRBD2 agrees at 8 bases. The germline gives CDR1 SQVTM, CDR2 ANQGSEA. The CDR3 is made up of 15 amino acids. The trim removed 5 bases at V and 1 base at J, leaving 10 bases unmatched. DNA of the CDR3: TGCAGCGTTCGTTTGTCCACTAGCGGATCCTACGAGCAGTACTTC. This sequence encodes CSVRLSTSGSYEQYF.

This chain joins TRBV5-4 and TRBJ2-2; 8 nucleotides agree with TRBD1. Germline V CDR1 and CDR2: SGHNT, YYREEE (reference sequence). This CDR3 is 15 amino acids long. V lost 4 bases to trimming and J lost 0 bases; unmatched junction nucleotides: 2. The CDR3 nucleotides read TGTGCCAGCAGCAGGGACAGGCCGAACACCGGGGAGCTGTTTTTT. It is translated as CASSRDRPNTGELFF.

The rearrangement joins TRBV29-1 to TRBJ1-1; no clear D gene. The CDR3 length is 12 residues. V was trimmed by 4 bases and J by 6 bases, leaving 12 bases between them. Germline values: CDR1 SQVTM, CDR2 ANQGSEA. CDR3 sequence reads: CSVAINAAEAFF. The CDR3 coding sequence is TGCAGCGTTGCGATTAACGCGGCTGAAGCTTTCTTT.